Following are 30 T cell receptor beta chains from one sample sequenced in a study of CD8 T cells in ankylosing spondylitis. TCRdb passed the 5' RACE reads through MiXCR, listing each CDR3 protein once. This sample carries 84,000 or so distinct CDR3 sequences, 25% to 35% of them seen once, and the ten largest clones take around 60%. The material sequenced was blood, either unsorted or a sorted T cell fraction (not recorded which). The receptors were gathered from a male donor with ankylosing spondylitis or in good health (not recorded which).

This clonotype was found a few times. This chain links TRBV5-5 with TRBJ2-3, with 7 bases identical to TRBD1. This CDR3 spans 16 amino acids. The V and J ends lost 3 bases and 2 bases, in that order; junction bases with no gene match: 9. Germline-derived CDR1 and CDR2 are SGHKS and YYEKEE (reference sequence). CDR3 sequence (DNA): TGTGCCAGCAGCTCCGGGACAGCGCCCCTCACAGATACGCAGTATTTT. This encodes CASSSGTAPLTDTQYF.

This clonotype was detected many times. V gene TRBV5-1 combines with J gene TRBJ1-3, with a possible D match to TRBD1 (5 bases). Germline V gives CDR1 SGHRS, CDR2 YFSETQ. V lost 2 bases to trimming and J lost 2 bases, with 5 bases between them. This CDR3 contains 13 residues. CDR3 sequence reads: CASSLQAGNTIYF. The CDR3 DNA follows: TGCGCCAGCAGCTTACAGGCTGGAAACACCATATATTTT.

The chain carries TRBV7-9 and TRBJ2-7, with D hard to call. The germline V gene encodes CDR1 SEHNR and CDR2 FQNEAQ (reference sequence). V was clipped by 4 bases and J by 6 bases, with 16 bases between them. This CDR3 is built from 14 residues. In DNA, the CDR3 is TGTGCCAGCAGCTCTCCCCGTTCAGGCGTCGAGCAGTACTTC. Encoded protein: CASSSPRSGVEQYF.

This clonotype appeared a few times. The chain uses TRBV7-9 and TRBJ2-7; 7 bases match TRBD1. CDR3 length: 15 amino acids. The V segment lost 1 base and the J segment 6 bases; nucleotides outside the gene matches: 9. Germline-derived CDR1 and CDR2 are SEHNR and FQNEAQ (reference sequence). CDR3 protein: CASSLERQGMGEQYF. The CDR3 coding sequence is TGTGCCAGCAGCTTAGAGCGACAGGGTATGGGCGAGCAGTACTTC.

This clonotype was seen a handful of times. This sequence joins TRBV10-3 and TRBJ1-2; D not resolved. In germline, CDR1 is ENHRY, CDR2 SYGVKD. Trimming removed 0 bases from V and 8 bases from J, with 13 bases in between. The CDR3 spans 14 residues. DNA of the CDR3: TGTGCCATCAGTGAGTCCAGACCAGCAAAGGGCTACACCTTC. Encoded protein: CAISESRPAKGYTF.

This CDR3 reads CAISGGQDGPHQPQHF. The CDR3 DNA is TGTGCCATCAGTGGGGGACAGGATGGTCCGCATCAGCCCCAGCATTTT. The chain carries TRBV10-3 and TRBJ1-5, with 8 bases matching TRBD1. Looked up from germline, CDR1 is ENHRY and CDR2 is SYGVKD. The CDR3 consists of 16 residues. Germline trimming cut 4 bases from V and 5 bases from J; bases unmatched to any gene: 10.

This clonotype was seen only a few times. The J gene is TRBJ1-2, the V gene TRBV10-3, with 7 bases aligning to TRBD1. Germline CDR1 ENHRY, CDR2 SYGVKD. The CDR3 consists of 13 residues. V lost 3 bases and J lost 5; bases outside the gene matches: 3. The CDR3 is CAISDTGVYGYTF. The CDR3 nucleotides are TGTGCCATCAGTGATACAGGGGTTTATGGCTACACCTTC.

The sample holds many counts of this clonotype. One junction end does not reproduce the germline sequence, and a read error may be involved. This rearrangement joins TRBV20-1 to TRBJ2-1; D is perhaps TRBD2 (7 bases). CDR3 length: 11 residues. The germline V gene has CDR1 DFQATT and CDR2 SNEGSKA (reference sequence). CDR3 sequence reads: CSARDSGGGGF. CDR3 nucleotide sequence: TGCAGTGCTAGAGATTCGGGGGGAGGGGGCTTC.

The sample holds a few counts of this clonotype. The V gene is TRBV12-3 or TRBV12-4, the J gene TRBJ1-5, with 7 bases identical to TRBD1. CDR3 length: 14 residues. The V and J ends lost 6 bases and 7 bases, in that order; junction bases with no gene match: 9. The CDR3 reads CASSPDRAIQPQHF. CDR3 nucleotide sequence: TGTGCCAGCAGCCCAGACAGGGCGATCCAGCCCCAGCATTTT.

This sequence joins TRBV9 and TRBJ2-1; no clear D gene. Germline V lookup: CDR1 SGDLS, CDR2 YYNGEE. The CDR3 is 15 amino acids. V was clipped by 4 bases and J by 0 bases, with 11 bases between them. DNA of the CDR3: TGTGCCAGCAGCAAGACCCTGAGCTCCTACAATGAGCAGTTCTTC. Translation: CASSKTLSSYNEQFF.

The chain is built from TRBV5-1 and TRBJ2-2; maybe TRBD2 (6 bases). CDR1 and CDR2 (germline): SGHRS, YFSETQ. The CDR3 spans 14 residues. V was clipped by 4 bases and J by 7 bases, with 14 bases between them. The CDR3 coding sequence is TGCGCCAGCAGCGCTGGACTATTTGGCGGGGAGCTGTTTTTT. Its translation: CASSAGLFGGELFF.

The chain uses TRBV29-1 and TRBJ2-3; D is perhaps TRBD1 (6 bases). The CDR3 runs to 14 residues. V was cut by 4 bases and J by 2 bases, with 13 bases left in between. Germline V lookup: CDR1 SQVTM, CDR2 ANQGSEA. The CDR3 is CSVGGPGYTDTQYF. The CDR3 region has the DNA TGCAGCGTTGGGGGGCCGGGATACACAGATACGCAGTATTTT.

The V call is TRBV12-3 or TRBV12-4, the J call TRBJ1-5; D not certain. The CDR3 covers 14 residues. Deletions cut 3 bases from V and 6 bases from J, with 12 bases between. The chain's CDR3 is CASSFLSALQPQHF. The CDR3 region has the DNA TGTGCCAGCAGTTTTCTCTCTGCGCTTCAGCCCCAGCATTTT.

The V and J genes are TRBV7-2 and TRBJ1-1, with D perhaps TRBD1 (6 bases). The CDR3 runs to 14 residues. In germline, CDR1 is SGHTA, CDR2 FQGNSA. Trimming stripped 5 bases from V and 3 bases from J, with 13 bases between. This CDR3 is CASSPRGGDTEAFF. CDR3 coding DNA: TGTGCCAGCAGCCCACGAGGGGGGGACACTGAAGCTTTCTTT.

This clonotype has just a few counts. The rearrangement joins TRBV7-2 to TRBJ1-6, with 7 bases that match TRBD1. This CDR3 is 15 amino acids long. Germline V gives CDR1 SGHTA, CDR2 FQGNSA. With V trimmed by 2 bases and J by 9 bases, 7 bases remained unmatched. CDR3 DNA: TGTGCCAGCAGCTTAAACGACAGGGCAAGTTCACCCCTCCACTTT. Translated, it gives CASSLNDRASSPLHF.

The chain is built from TRBV4-2 and TRBJ1-5; D gene uncertain. V lost 0 bases and J lost 7, with 7 bases in between. Germline assignment: CDR1 LGHNA and CDR2 YNFKEQ. The CDR3 has 13 residues. The chain's CDR3 is CASSQELGQPQHF. CDR3 in DNA: TGTGCCAGCAGCCAAGAGTTGGGGCAGCCCCAGCATTTT.

The V gene is TRBV7-8, the J gene TRBJ2-7, with 9 bases lining up with TRBD1. This CDR3 region has 15 residues. Germline V gene lookup returns CDR1 SGHVS and CDR2 FQNEAQ. V gave up 5 bases and J gave up 1 base; unmatched junction bases: 6. The chain's CDR3 is CASSADRGSSYEQYV. The CDR3 DNA sequence: TGTGCCAGCAGCGCCGACAGGGGGTCTTCCTACGAGCAGTACGTC.

The chain joins TRBV11-2 to TRBJ2-4; D is unresolved. The germline V gene has CDR1 SGHAT and CDR2 FQNNGV. CDR3 length equals 13 residues. With 6 bases removed from V and 1 base from J, the gap between germline ends came to 7 bases. The CDR3 DNA follows: TGTGCCAGCAGGAGCAGGGCCAAAAACATTCAGTACTTC. Protein sequence: CASRSRAKNIQYF.

The V call is TRBV15, the J call TRBJ2-5; D gene unclear. The CDR3 length is 14 residues. V was trimmed by 1 base and J by 2 bases, leaving 8 bases between them. Germline V gene data show CDR1 as LNHNV and CDR2 as YYDKDF (reference sequence). Written as DNA, the CDR3 is TGTGCCACCAGCAGAGGGGGATCACAAGAGACCCAGTACTTC. It specifies CATSRGGSQETQYF. Filled out from reference TRBV15 and TRBJ2-5, the complete variable domain reads DAMVIQNPRYQVTQFGKPVTLSCSQTLNHNVMYWYQQKSSQAPKLLFHYYDKDFNNEADTPDNFQSRRPNTSFCFLDIRSPGLGDTAMYLCATSRGGSQETQYFGPGTRLLVL.

This clonotype was observed at least ten times. This chain joins TRBV7-9 and TRBJ2-1; 11 nucleotides match TRBD2. Per germline, CDR1 SEHNR and CDR2 FQNEAQ (reference sequence). With 5 bases clipped from V and 9 bases from J, the junction kept 6 bases outside the gene matches. CDR3 length: 14 residues. The CDR3 region has the DNA TGTGCCAGCAGCGTACTAGCGGGAGCTGGTGAGCAGTTCTTC. Its protein product is CASSVLAGAGEQFF.

The chain joins TRBV4-2 to TRBJ1-3; D gene uncertain. This CDR3 is built from 15 residues. Germline loops: CDR1 LGHNA, CDR2 YNFKEQ. Trimming removed 1 base from V and 1 base from J, with 8 bases in between. As DNA, the CDR3 is TGTGCCAGCAGCCAAGCCTGGGAATCTGGAAACACCATATATTTT. This sequence encodes CASSQAWESGNTIYF.

The chain employs TRBV12-3 or TRBV12-4 and TRBJ1-1; 7 bases are shared with TRBD1. After removal of 5 bases from V and 2 bases from J, the junction contained 8 bases not matched to a gene. The CDR3 sequence is 15 residues long. CDR3 amino acids: CASSPYRDSNTEAFF. CDR3 nucleotides: TGTGCCAGCAGTCCTTACAGGGACAGCAACACTGAAGCTTTCTTT.

Only a few counts were recorded for this clonotype. The V gene is TRBV20-1, the J gene TRBJ1-5; no definite D call. V lost 6 bases and J lost 1, with 13 bases in between. Germline lookup yields CDR1 DFQATT and CDR2 SNEGSKA (reference sequence). This CDR3 has 14 amino acids. In DNA, the CDR3 is TGCAGTGCCCCCTTGTCAGGAAGCAATCAGCCCCAGCATTTT. Amino acids: CSAPLSGSNQPQHF.

This clonotype was observed a handful of times. The rearrangement joins TRBV14 to TRBJ2-2; D is ambiguous. Trimming removed 4 bases from V and 6 bases from J, with 12 bases in between. The germline V gene encodes CDR1 SGHDN and CDR2 FVKESK. This CDR3 comprises 14 residues. The CDR3 protein is CASSPPLTAGELFF. The CDR3, as DNA: TGTGCCAGCAGCCCGCCTCTTACGGCCGGGGAGCTGTTTTTT. Full variable domain (rest looked up from reference TRBV14 and TRBJ2-2): EAGVTQFPSHSVIEKGQTVTLRCDPISGHDNLYWYRRVMGKEIKFLLHFVKESKQDESGMPNNRFLAERTGGTYSTLKVQPAELEDSGVYFCASSPPLTAGELFFGEGSRLTVL.

Comments on this clonotype: Since no conserved phenylalanine or tryptophan closes the CDR3, a read error is the likely cause. V gene TRBV20-1 combines with J gene TRBJ2-7, with unresolved D. The CDR3 length is 13 residues. The germline V and J ends were trimmed by 5 bases and 7 bases, with 18 bases remaining between them. Per the germline V gene, CDR1 is DFQATT and CDR2 is SNEGSKA (reference sequence). The CDR3 here is CSAHPGRESEQYL. CDR3 sequence (DNA): TGCAGTGCTCACCCGGGCCGAGAATCAGAGCAGTACCTC.

The genes are TRBV10-2 and TRBJ2-3, with D possibly matching TRBD2 (5 bases). Deletions cut 0 bases from V and 5 bases from J, with 12 bases between. There are 15 residues in the CDR3. Germline V gene sequence: CDR1 WSHSY, CDR2 SAAADI. CDR3 bases: TGCGCCAGCAGTGAGTCGCTCGGGGTGGGAGATACGCAGTATTTT. This translates into CASSESLGVGDTQYF.

This chain links TRBV20-1 with TRBJ2-7, with 8 bases fitting TRBD1. Germline values: CDR1 DFQATT, CDR2 SNEGSKA (reference sequence). There are 14 residues in the CDR3. The J segment lost 7 bases and the V segment lost 5 bases, leaving 13 bases of the junction unmatched. In DNA form, the CDR3 reads TGCAGTGCTGCCCCCGGGACAGGAGGTCGGGAGCAGTACTTC. It translates to CSAAPGTGGREQYF.

There are a few counts of this clonotype. The rearrangement links TRBV20-1 to TRBJ2-1, with TRBD2 as a possible D gene (6 bases). The CDR3 spans 14 residues. V lost 1 base, J lost 9 bases, and 16 bases lay in between. Germline CDR1 is DFQATT and CDR2 is SNEGSKA (reference sequence). CDR3 bases: TGCAGTGCTAGAGTTTTCACTAGCCCCCTTGAGCAGTTCTTC. It translates to CSARVFTSPLEQFF.

In this sample, this clonotype turned up a few times. The rearrangement links TRBV5-6 to TRBJ1-1; D uncertain. The V and J ends lost 5 bases and 6 bases respectively, with 26 bases between them. The CDR3 sequence is 17 residues long. The V gene's germline CDR1 is SGHDT and CDR2 YYEEEE. The CDR3 here is CASSPHTLRVRRAEAFF. CDR3 bases: TGTGCCAGCAGTCCCCATACGCTCCGGGTCCGGCGGGCTGAAGCTTTCTTT.

The sample holds a few counts of this clonotype. The rearrangement joins TRBV20-1 to TRBJ2-7, with 9 bases matching TRBD2. V was pared by 3 bases and J by 0 bases, with 6 bases of the junction left unmatched. The CDR3 has 15 residues. The germline V gene encodes CDR1 DFQATT and CDR2 SNEGSKA (reference sequence). CDR3 bases: TGCAGTGCTAGGACTAGCGGAAAACTCTCCTACGAGCAGTACTTC. It codes for CSARTSGKLSYEQYF.